The 23 T cell receptor beta chains given below trace back to one sample, sequenced in a study of CD8+CD57+ T cells in acquired aplastic anemia. Patients sequenced had flow cytometry evidence of CD8+CD57+ cell expansion. Genomic DNA served as template for TCR beta VDJ and CDR3 profiling. TCRdb processed the reads anew with MiXCR; each CDR3 protein has one entry. Among a few hundred thousand distinct CDR3 sequences listed, under 55% were seen once. The specimen was sorted CD4+, CD8+, or CD8+CD57+ T cells (not recorded which) from PBMCs. The receptors shown here come from a human donor with aplastic anemia.

This rearrangement joins TRBV12-3 or TRBV12-4 to TRBJ2-1; 12 positions match TRBD2. V was clipped by 6 bases and J by 12 bases; unmatched bases: 3. This CDR3 is 12 amino acids long. CDR3 in amino acids: CASSRLAGVQFF. As DNA, the CDR3 is TGTGCCAGCAGCCGACTAGCGGGGGTGCAGTTCTTC.

The table lists this clonotype with many counts. The chain carries TRBV5-1 and TRBJ1-2; TRBD1 is a possible D gene (5 bases). Trimming took 4 bases from V and 2 from J, leaving 9 bases between them. The V gene's germline CDR1 is SGHRS and CDR2 YFSETQ. The CDR3 contains 13 residues. The CDR3 spells CASSAQANYGYTF. DNA of the CDR3: TGCGCCAGCAGCGCACAGGCGAACTATGGCTACACCTTC.

The gene calls are TRBV19 and TRBJ1-1; D unclear. Trimming removed 1 base at V and 4 bases at J, with 7 bases between. The CDR3 has 13 residues. Germline assignment: CDR1 LNHDA and CDR2 SQIVND (reference sequence). DNA of the CDR3: TGTGCCAGTAGTATAGCTAAGGGCACTGAAGCTTTCTTT. It specifies CASSIAKGTEAFF.

Regarding this clonotype: A read error is possible here, since a much larger clone lies one base away. V gene TRBV5-1 combines with J gene TRBJ1-1, with D maybe TRBD1 (5 bases). Trimming shortened V by 0 bases and J by 11 bases, and 17 bases separated the two germline ends. Germline lookup yields CDR1 SGHRS and CDR2 YFSETQ. The CDR3 length is 14 residues. Written as DNA, the CDR3 is TGCGCCAGCAGCTTGGTCGGGACGGCCGATGATGCTTTCTTT. Amino acids: CASSLVGTADDAFF. The full variable domain, with the rest looked up from reference TRBV5-1 and TRBJ1-1, is KAGVTQTPRYLIKTRGQQVTLSCSPISGHRSVSWYQQTPGQGLQFLFEYFSETQRNKGNFPGRFSGRQFSNSRSEMNVSTLELGDSALYLCASSLVGTADDAFFGQGTRLTVV.

Ten or more counts support this clonotype. The genes are TRBV5-8 and TRBJ1-5; D uncertain. The length of the CDR3 is 16 residues. Germline CDR1 reads SGHTS; CDR2 reads YDEGEE. The ends were cut back, 0 bases at V and 0 bases at J, with 10 bases in the middle. The CDR3 sequence is CASSLALLYSNQPQHF. DNA for the CDR3: TGTGCCAGCAGCTTGGCGCTCCTTTATAGCAATCAGCCCCAGCATTTT.

Comments on this clonotype: Just one base apart from a much larger clone, this may be a read error. The J gene is TRBJ1-2, the V gene TRBV6-1; 7 bases line up with TRBD1. The CDR3 is 13 amino acids. The germline CDR1 and CDR2 sequences are MNHNS and SASEGT. Here the CDR3 reads CASSRTGDYGCTF. For the CDR3, the DNA is TGTGCCAGCAGCCGCACAGGGGACTATGGCTGCACCTTC.

This clonotype has at least ten counts. V usage is TRBV7-8 and J usage is TRBJ2-3; the D gene is possibly TRBD1 (6 bases). The CDR3 is 17 residues long. From germline, CDR1 is SGHVS and CDR2 FQNEAQ. V lost 1 base to trimming and J lost 0 bases, with 14 bases between them. The CDR3 is CASSLGQPGQSTDTQYF. The CDR3 region has the DNA TGTGCCAGCAGCTTAGGGCAACCCGGACAGAGCACAGATACGCAGTATTTT.

This clonotype was recorded many times. The chain joins TRBV7-9 to TRBJ2-1; D is unclear. CDR3 length equals 13 residues. V was shortened by 1 base and J by 9 bases, with 10 bases between the two germline ends. From germline, CDR1 is SEHNR and CDR2 FQNEAQ (reference sequence). The CDR3 nucleotides are TGTGCCAGCAGCTTAGTGGAGCGTAGTGAGCAGTTCTTC. Translated: CASSLVERSEQFF.

This chain links TRBV24-1 with TRBJ2-1, with D possibly TRBD2 on 6 matching bases. Trimming shortened V by 3 bases and J by 5 bases, and 13 bases separated the two germline ends. The CDR3 has 15 residues. Germline V lookup: CDR1 KGHDR, CDR2 SFDVKD. The CDR3 protein is CATSDPRDFHNEQFF. The CDR3 bases are TGTGCCACCAGTGATCCCCGGGACTTCCACAATGAGCAGTTCTTC.

The rearrangement joins TRBV5-1 to TRBJ2-7, with 7 bases aligning to TRBD1. V lost 4 bases to trimming and J lost 3 bases; unmatched junction nucleotides: 10. This CDR3 has 15 amino acids. The germline V gene has CDR1 SGHRS and CDR2 YFSETQ. The CDR3 bases are TGCGCCAGCAGCGAACTGGGACAGCGAGTCTACGAGCAGTACTTC. Protein: CASSELGQRVYEQYF.

This clonotype was detected only a few times. The V and J genes are TRBV28 and TRBJ1-6; tentative D call: TRBD1 (5 bases). The CDR3 runs to 17 residues. Germline values: CDR1 MDHEN, CDR2 SYDVKM. V lost 4 bases and J 0 bases, leaving 13 bases between the germline ends. The CDR3 sequence is CASSSPRGSSYNSPLHF. CDR3 bases: TGTGCCAGCAGTTCTCCCCGGGGGAGCTCCTATAATTCACCCCTCCACTTT.

In this sample, this clonotype turned up once. The rearrangement uses TRBV24-1 and TRBJ1-2; TRBD1 is a possible D gene (5 bases). V was clipped by 2 bases and J by 4 bases, with 13 bases between them. This CDR3 region has 15 residues. Germline loops: CDR1 KGHDR, CDR2 SFDVKD. This CDR3 reads CATSDSGPTAYGYTF. CDR3 in DNA: TGTGCCACCAGTGATTCGGGACCCACGGCCTATGGCTACACCTTC.

Turning to this clonotype: At one boundary the junction diverges from the germline segment, which might be a read error. The genes are TRBV3-1 and TRBJ2-7; 7 bases are shared with TRBD2. Germline V gene data show CDR1 as LGHDT and CDR2 as YNNKEL (reference sequence). CDR3 length equals 16 residues. The CDR3: CASSPPRASGLYGQYF. CDR3 nucleotides: TGTGCCAGCAGCCCACCTAGGGCTAGCGGCTTGTACGGGCAGTACTTC.

A remark on this clonotype: The junction departs from the called germline gene at one end, perhaps through a read error. The chain is built from TRBV29-1 and TRBJ2-1; TRBD1 aligns across 12 bases. Germline CDR1 reads SQVTM; CDR2 reads ANQGSEA. This CDR3 has 12 residues. The CDR3, as DNA: TGCAGCGTCGGAACTCCGGGACAGGGGGCAATCTTC. Translation: CSVGTPGQGAIF.

This clonotype was counted at least ten times. The chain uses TRBV6-5 and TRBJ2-3; D ambiguous. This CDR3 has 14 amino acids. CDR1 is MNHEY, CDR2 SVGAGI, per germline. The ends were cut back, 2 bases at V and 7 bases at J, with 13 bases in the middle. CDR3 sequence: CASSYRGSRHTQYF. In nucleotides, the CDR3 is TGTGCCAGCAGTTACCGAGGAAGCAGGCATACGCAGTATTTT.

This clonotype has a count of ten or more. The chain links TRBV4-1 to TRBJ1-2; tentatively, D is TRBD1 (5 bases). Trimming cost V 1 base and J 5 bases, with 17 bases left between them. The germline V gene has CDR1 MGHRA and CDR2 YSYEKL. This CDR3 comprises 16 residues. The DNA for the CDR3 is TGCGCCAGCAGCCAAGCAGCGGTTCCTGGGGGTTATGGCTACACCTTC. It translates to CASSQAAVPGGYGYTF.

Ten or more counts support this clonotype. The V call is TRBV2, the J call TRBJ1-6; 7 nucleotides match TRBD1. Trimming at V came to 5 bases and at J to 8 bases, leaving 6 bases not matched to a gene. Germline V gives CDR1 SNHLY, CDR2 FYNNEI. The CDR3 is 14 amino acids. The CDR3 bases are TGTGCCAGCAGTCTGACAGGGATAGATTCACCCCTCCACTTT. Translating gives CASSLTGIDSPLHF.

The table lists this clonotype with many counts. This sequence joins TRBV6-5 and TRBJ1-3; 7 nucleotides align to TRBD1. J gave up 0 bases and V 6 bases, and 8 bases lay outside the gene matches. The CDR3 is made up of 16 amino acids. Germline V gene sequence: CDR1 MNHEY, CDR2 SVGAGI. CDR3 amino acids: CASRLDRTSSGNTIYF. The CDR3 DNA reads TGTGCCAGCAGGCTGGACAGGACAAGCTCTGGAAACACCATATATTTT.

Ten or more counts support this clonotype. The rearrangement joins TRBV20-1 to TRBJ1-1; D is uncertain. There are 11 residues in the CDR3. Trimming took 6 bases from V and 5 from J, leaving 10 bases between them. CDR1 and CDR2 (germline): DFQATT, SNEGSKA (reference sequence). In DNA form, the CDR3 reads TGCAGTGCCGAGCGGGGAACTGAAGCTTTCTTT. Translation: CSAERGTEAFF.

This clonotype has a count of ten or more. The chain carries TRBV4-1 and TRBJ1-2; no clear D gene. Per germline, CDR1 MGHRA and CDR2 YSYEKL. Deletions cut 6 bases from V and 3 bases from J, with 20 bases between. CDR3 length: 16 amino acids. CDR3 DNA: TGCGCCAGCAGGATCGGGGTGTTATCAATAGACTATGGCTACACCTTC. This sequence encodes CASRIGVLSIDYGYTF.

The chain employs TRBV7-9 and TRBJ2-7; 9 bases are shared with TRBD1. The V segment lost 5 bases and the J segment 6 bases; nucleotides outside the gene matches: 8. Looked up from germline, CDR1 is SEHNR and CDR2 is FQNEAQ (reference sequence). The CDR3 length is 14 residues. CDR3 amino acids: CASSPDRGMGEQYF. The CDR3 DNA reads as TGTGCCAGCAGCCCGGACAGGGGAATGGGCGAGCAGTACTTC. The complete variable domain, with remaining parts taken from reference TRBV7-9 and TRBJ2-7, reads DTGVSQNPRHKITKRGQNVTFRCDPISEHNRLYWYRQTLGQGPEFLTYFQNEAQLEKSRLLSDRFSAERPKGSFSTLEIQRTEQGDSAMYLCASSPDRGMGEQYFGPGTRLTVT.

In this sample, this clonotype turned up many times. The chain uses TRBV5-1 and TRBJ2-2; TRBD1 aligns across 8 bases. V lost 0 bases to trimming and J lost 7 bases; unmatched junction nucleotides: 8. Germline CDR1 reads SGHRS; CDR2 reads YFSETQ. The CDR3 totals 16 residues. This CDR3 reads CASSLALDRVDGELFF. The CDR3 DNA reads TGCGCCAGCAGCTTGGCCCTGGACAGGGTCGACGGGGAGCTGTTTTTT.

This chain uses TRBV2 with TRBJ2-5; 7 bases fit TRBD1. Germline CDR1 SNHLY, CDR2 FYNNEI. The junction had 12 bases not matched to a gene; V was cut back by 6 bases and J by 5 bases. The CDR3 runs to 15 residues. For the CDR3, the DNA is TGTGCCAGCAGGCCAGACAGGGTGGTGGGCGAGACCCAGTACTTC. Translated, it gives CASRPDRVVGETQYF.